One T cell receptor beta chain is described in this entry. Its matching antigen is unknown. The length of the CDR3 is 17 residues. With 0 bases clipped from V and 6 bases from J, the junction kept 11 bases outside the gene matches. CDR1 is SGHRS and CDR2 is YFSETQ in the germline V gene. This sample was included in a study of PD-1 blockade in classical Hodgkin lymphoma. Overall study: Nivolumab 3 mg/kg was given intravenously every 2 weeks. Study results and caveats: In CD4+ cells, TCR diversity went up significantly by C4D1, but in CD8+ cells it did not. Newly diagnosed patients were reported to exhibit reduced baseline TCR diversity relative to healthy donors. Newly diagnosed patients and complete responders had comparable diversity at baseline.

This table comes from immunoSEQ multiplex PCR, and its TCRdb copy is limited to in-frame clones, with some not included. The sample records over 20,000 clones, about 80% being singletons. After autologous stem cell transplantation all patients relapsed, and prior brentuximab vedotin exposure differed between cohorts. Sequencing used peripheral blood mononuclear cells (PBMCs), obtained at baseline. V gene TRBV5-1 combines with J gene TRBJ2-1; 8 bases fit TRBD1. This clonotype was sampled from a human donor with classical Hodgkin lymphoma. CDR3 loop: CASSLAVSGQGLNEQFF. CDR3 coding DNA: TGCGCCAGCAGCTTGGCCGTTTCCGGACAGGGACTCAATGAGCAGTTCTTC.